The rows below give T cell receptor beta chains drawn from one sample of a study of CD8+ T cells in alopecia areata. Only in-frame clones appear in the TCRdb table, and some are missing; sequencing was by immunoSEQ multiplex PCR. The table has 140,000 or so clones, 62% seen once. The specimen was CD8+ T cells sorted from blood. The receptors come from a human donor in good health. Each CDR3 is given with its conserved first and last residue. D genes are given only for firm matches. Clone sizes are given selectively: once, few, many, or a class where the clone is expanded.

v_gene	d_gene	abundance	j_gene	CDR3aa	CDR3nt
TRBV2	NA	NA	TRBJ2-5	CARATGPQETQYF	TGTGCCAGAGCCACAGGACCGCAAGAGACCCAGTACTTC
TRBV6-5	NA	few	TRBJ2-1	CASISGYNEQFF	TGTGCCAGCATTAGCGGCTACAATGAGCAGTTCTTC
TRBV2	TRBD1	NA	TRBJ2-3	CASSDMDRTTDTQYF	TGTGCCAGCAGTGATATGGACAGGACCACAGATACGCAGTATTTT
TRBV2	NA	NA	TRBJ2-2	CASSVQEYTGELFF	TGTGCCAGCAGTGTACAGGAGTACACCGGGGAGCTGTTTTTT
TRBV29-1	NA	few	TRBJ1-2	CSVDSRKGYTF	TGCAGCGTTGATAGTAGGAAGGGCTACACCTTC
TRBV4-1	NA	NA	TRBJ2-1	CASSQEDFTGNEQFF	TGCGCCAGCAGCCAGGAAGACTTTACGGGGAATGAGCAGTTCTTC
TRBV27	NA	once	TRBJ2-7	CASSLSIPGKQYF	TGTGCCAGCAGTTTATCGATCCCAGGCAAGCAGTACTTC
TRBV7-6	NA	NA	TRBJ1-2	CASSPLTANYGYTF	TGTGCCAGCAGCCCCCTCACAGCTAACTATGGCTACACCTTC
TRBV6-6	NA	few	TRBJ1-2	CASSLSRGDGGYTF	TGTGCCAGCAGTTTAAGTCGGGGCGACGGCGGCTACACCTTC
TRBV18	NA	NA	TRBJ2-7	CASSHYGGSAFYEQYF	TGTGCCAGCTCCCACTATGGGGGATCCGCCTTTTACGAGCAGTACTTC
TRBV7-8	TRBD2	few	TRBJ2-5	CASSRWTSGREETQYF	TGTGCCAGCAGCCGGTGGACTAGCGGGAGGGAAGAGACCCAGTACTTC
TRBV7-9	NA	NA	TRBJ2-5	CASRPARREDQETQYF	TGTGCCAGCAGACCCGCCAGAAGGGAGGATCAAGAGACCCAGTACTTC
TRBV5-6	NA	NA	TRBJ2-4	CASSLMGEGNIQYF	TGTGCCAGCAGCTTGATGGGGGAAGGAAACATTCAGTACTTC
TRBV29-1	NA	NA	TRBJ2-7	CSVGPGNEQYF	TGCAGCGTTGGACCAGGGAACGAGCAGTACTTC